This entry describes one T cell receptor beta chain. These data originate in a study of T cell changes during pregnancy in multiple sclerosis. The CDR3 totals 14 residues. Germline V gene lookup returns CDR1 MGHRA and CDR2 YSYEKL. V lost 4 bases and J 2 bases, leaving 12 bases between the germline ends. Sequenced by immunoSEQ multiplex PCR; TCRdb stores in-frame clones only, minus some. The data hold about 81,000 clones, with around 93% observed a single time. The material sequenced was peripheral blood, taken in the third trimester of pregnancy. V usage is TRBV4-1 and J usage is TRBJ2-7; D may be TRBD2 (5 bases). The source of this sequence is a female donor in good health, enrolled as a control in a pregnancy study. CDR3 coding DNA: TGCGCCAGCAGCCCTTCACTAGTAACCTACGAGCAGTACTTC. This codes for CASSPSLVTYEQYF.